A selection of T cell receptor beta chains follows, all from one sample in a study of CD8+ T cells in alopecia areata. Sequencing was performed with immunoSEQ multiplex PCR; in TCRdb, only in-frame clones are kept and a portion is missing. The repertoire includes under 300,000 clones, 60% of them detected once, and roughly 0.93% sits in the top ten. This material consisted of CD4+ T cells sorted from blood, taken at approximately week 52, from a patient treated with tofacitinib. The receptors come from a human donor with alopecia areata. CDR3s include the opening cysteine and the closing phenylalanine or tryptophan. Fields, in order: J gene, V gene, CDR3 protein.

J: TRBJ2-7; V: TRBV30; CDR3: CAVGDYEQYF
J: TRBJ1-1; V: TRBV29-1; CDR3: CSVDLGSSTEAFF
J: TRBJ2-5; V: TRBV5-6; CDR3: CASRRVGQLETQYF
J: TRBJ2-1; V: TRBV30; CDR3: CACRRRTYEQFF
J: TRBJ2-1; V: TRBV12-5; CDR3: CASGLAGLPTGQFF
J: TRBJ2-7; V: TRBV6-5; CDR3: CASSYRGRFEQYF
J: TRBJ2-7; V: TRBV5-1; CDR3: CASRGTRDEQYF
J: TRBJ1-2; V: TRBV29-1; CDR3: CSVSRTGKDGYTF
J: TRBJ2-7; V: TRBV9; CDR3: CASTIGDSRGYEQYF
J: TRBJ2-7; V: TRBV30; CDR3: CAWSVRGAGQYF
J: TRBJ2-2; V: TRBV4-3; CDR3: CASSHALAGRGGTGELFF
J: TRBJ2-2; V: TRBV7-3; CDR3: CASSGIPGELFF
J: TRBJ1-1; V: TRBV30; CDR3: CARGRRNTEAFF
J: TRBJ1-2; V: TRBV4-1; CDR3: CASSQTSVGSGGYTF
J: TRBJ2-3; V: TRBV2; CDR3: CASSDKAGNTDTQYF
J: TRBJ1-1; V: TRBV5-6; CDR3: CASTTGKNTEAFF
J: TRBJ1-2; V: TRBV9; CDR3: CASSVDGQGAWYGYTF
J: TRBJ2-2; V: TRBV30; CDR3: CAWREGPLAFGNTGELFF
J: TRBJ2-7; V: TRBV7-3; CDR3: CASSLSSHTGVEQYF
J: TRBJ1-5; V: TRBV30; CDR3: CAWRHRDRVEQPQHF
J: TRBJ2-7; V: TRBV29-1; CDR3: CSVEDRGKGSYEQYF
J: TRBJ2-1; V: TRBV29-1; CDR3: CSVVWGLGNEQFF
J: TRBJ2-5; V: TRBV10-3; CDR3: CAISDGAQETQYF
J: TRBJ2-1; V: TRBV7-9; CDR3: CASSLVGGDSSNEQFF
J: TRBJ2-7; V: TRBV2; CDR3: CASTQTGGTYEQYF
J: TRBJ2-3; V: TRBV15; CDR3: CATSRDPTDTQYF
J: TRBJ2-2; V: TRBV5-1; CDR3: CASSRTGVTGELFF
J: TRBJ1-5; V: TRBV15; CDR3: CATSRALGQPQHF
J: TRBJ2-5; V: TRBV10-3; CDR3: CAINAGGTETQYF
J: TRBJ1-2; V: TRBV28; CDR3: CASSLAQGDYGYTF
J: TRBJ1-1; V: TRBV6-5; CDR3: CASSYRGQGNAEAFF
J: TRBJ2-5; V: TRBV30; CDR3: CAWSTSGVDSGVKTQYF
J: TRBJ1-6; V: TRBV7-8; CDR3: CASSLEGVGDSPLHF
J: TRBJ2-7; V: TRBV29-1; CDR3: CSVEGGNEQYF
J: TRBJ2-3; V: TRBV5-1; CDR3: CASSGTSVTDTQYF
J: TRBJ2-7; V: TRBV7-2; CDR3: CASSPTGTSSYEQYF
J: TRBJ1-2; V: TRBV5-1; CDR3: CASSPTTGNYGYTF